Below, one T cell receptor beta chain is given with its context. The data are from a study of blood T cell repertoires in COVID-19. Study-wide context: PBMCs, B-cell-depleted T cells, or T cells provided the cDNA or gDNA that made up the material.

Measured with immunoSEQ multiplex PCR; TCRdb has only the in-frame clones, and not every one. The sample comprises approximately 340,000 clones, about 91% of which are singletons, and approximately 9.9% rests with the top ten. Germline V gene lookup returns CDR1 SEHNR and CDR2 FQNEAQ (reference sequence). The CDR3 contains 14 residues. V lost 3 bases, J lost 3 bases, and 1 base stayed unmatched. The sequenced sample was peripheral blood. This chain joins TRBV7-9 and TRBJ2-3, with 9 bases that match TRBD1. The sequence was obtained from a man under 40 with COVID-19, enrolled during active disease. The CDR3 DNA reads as TGTGCCAGCAGCTTGGACAGGGGTACAGATACGCAGTATTTT. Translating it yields CASSLDRGTDTQYF.